This T cell receptor beta chain was recovered during a study of metastatic and nonmetastatic thyroid tumors. Study-level information: Across peripheral blood and tumor or nodule tissue samples taken from malignant and benign thyroid patients, the repertoires were compared with one another. Study-level findings and limits: Reportedly, malignant thyroid tumors had significantly higher TCR beta diversity than benign nodules, in blood and tumor.

As handled by the study authors: For papillary thyroid cancer, a distant-metastasis classifier was constructed from CDR3 differences observed across clinicopathological groups. Via MiXCR, TCRdb re-called the PCR reads. The V and J calls shown here were made by TCRdb, not taken from the authors' results. The data show 20,000 to 25,000 clones, with about 14% seen just once and 38% held by the top ten. This clone was observed many times. The antigen remains undetermined. This CDR3 spans 15 amino acids. Looked up from germline, CDR1 is SGHTA and CDR2 is FQGNSA. The J segment lost 9 bases and the V segment lost 5 bases, leaving 5 bases of the junction unmatched. All patients were untreated before thyroid surgery.

This sequence joins TRBV7-2 and TRBJ2-1; 15 bases agree with TRBD2. This TCR was sampled from a female donor with papillary thyroid cancer or a benign thyroid nodule (not recorded which). Some clones in this sample may be carry-over from other donors' samples. What was sequenced was blood. CDR3 in DNA: TGTGCCAGCAGCGGGGGACTAGCGGGAGGTTTTGAGCAGTTCTTC. Amino acid sequence: CASSGGLAGGFEQFF. Combining the CDR3 with reference TRBV7-2 and TRBJ2-1 gives the whole variable domain GAGVSQSPSNKVTEKGKDVELRCDPISGHTALYWYRQSLGQGLEFLIYFQGNSAPDKSGLPSDRFSAERTGGSVSTLTIQRTQQEDSAVYLCASSGGLAGGFEQFFGPGTRLTVL.